This is a list of T cell receptor beta chains from one sample in a study of blood T cell repertoires in COVID-19. Some clones are missing from TCRdb's copy, which holds only in-frame ones; the method was immunoSEQ multiplex PCR. The repertoire includes fewer than 180,000 clones, over 65% of them detected once, and less than 2.5% sits in the top ten. What was sequenced was peripheral blood. The receptors stem from a man aged 65 to 79 with acute or convalescent COVID-19. The CDR3 runs from the conserved cysteine through the conserved F or W. Fields, in order: D gene, J gene, V gene, clone size, CDR3 DNA, CDR3 protein. A D gene is named only where the DNA matches it firmly. The size entry is marked missing in some rows and otherwise reads once, few, many or a size class.

NA	TRBJ2-4	TRBV5-4	NA	TGTGCCAGCAGCTTGGACGGGGAAAACATTCAGTACTTC	CASSLDGENIQYF
NA	TRBJ2-7	TRBV7-9	few	TGTGCCAGCAGCTTAGGGGCGACTACCTACGAGCAGTACTTC	CASSLGATTYEQYF
TRBD1	TRBJ1-4	TRBV19	NA	TGTGCCAGTAGTTTGACCGGGCCACAGGGGCCTAATGAAAAACTGTTTTTT	CASSLTGPQGPNEKLFF
NA	TRBJ1-3	TRBV7-8	NA	TGTGCCAGCAGCTTTACAGAGTCTGGAAACACCATATATTTT	CASSFTESGNTIYF
NA	TRBJ1-4	TRBV19	NA	TGTGCCAGTAGTATAGCGGACAGAGCAAATGAAAAACTGTTTTTT	CASSIADRANEKLFF
NA	TRBJ2-7	TRBV18	few	TGTGCCAGCTCACCATCTGCCGCGAGTTTTCAGTACTTC	CASSPSAASFQYF
NA	TRBJ2-7	TRBV6-6	NA	TGTGCCAGCAGTTACGTCCTGGAGAGTTACGAGCAGTACTTC	CASSYVLESYEQYF
TRBD2	TRBJ2-7	TRBV11-3	many	TGTGCCAGCAGCTCCGGCGGGGGGGGCCCCTACGAGCAGTACTTC	CASSSGGGGPYEQYF
NA	TRBJ1-1	TRBV7-9	NA	TGTGCCAGCAGCGGGGGCTCTAACACTGAAGCTTTCTTT	CASSGGSNTEAFF
NA	TRBJ2-1	TRBV3-1/TRBV3-2	NA	TGTGCCAGCAGCCCTCGGCCGTTAGCGCCCACCTACAATGAGCAGTTCTTC	CASSPRPLAPTYNEQFF
TRBD2	TRBJ2-6	TRBV6-5	NA	TGTGCCAGCTTTGCGGGGGACGCCGGGGCCAACGTCCTGACTTTC	CASFAGDAGANVLTF
TRBD2	TRBJ2-5	TRBV5-4	NA	TGTGCCAGCAGCTTGGTGGGACTAGCGGGGGAGACCCAGTACTTC	CASSLVGLAGETQYF
NA	TRBJ2-3	TRBV6-5	NA	TGTGCCAGCAGTCGTCCCAGCGGTAGCACAGATACGCAGTATTTT	CASSRPSGSTDTQYF
NA	TRBJ2-7	TRBV19	NA	TGTGCCAGTAGTTCACAGGGAGCAGACTACGAGCAGTACTTC	CASSSQGADYEQYF
NA	TRBJ1-1	TRBV23-1	NA	TGCGCCAGCAGTGCCCGGACAGAGAACACTGAAGCTTTCTTT	CASSARTENTEAFF
TRBD2	TRBJ2-5	TRBV3-1/TRBV3-2	NA	TGTGCCAGCAGCCGCGGACTAGGTCCAGAGACCCAGTACTTC	CASSRGLGPETQYF
NA	TRBJ1-6	TRBV30	few	TGTGCCTGGAGTGTTCTTAAAGGAGTTTCACCCCTCCACTTT	CAWSVLKGVSPLHF
TRBD1	TRBJ2-6	TRBV7-2	NA	TGTGCCAGCAGCTTAGCGTTCCGGGACAGGGGTCATTCTGGGGCCAACGTCCTGACTTTC	CASSLAFRDRGHSGANVLTF
TRBD1	TRBJ1-6	TRBV28	NA	TGTGCCAGCAGTATCAGACAGGGGGCGAATAATTCACCCCTCCACTTT	CASSIRQGANNSPLHF
NA	TRBJ1-2	TRBV2	once	TGTGCCAGCAGTGAAGGCGGGGACCTCTATGGCTACACCTTC	CASSEGGDLYGYTF
TRBD1	TRBJ1-4	TRBV27	NA	TGTGCCAGCATGTCTCAGGGGGTAGGGGGCGGAAAACTGTTTTTT	CASMSQGVGGGKLFF
TRBD2	TRBJ2-3	TRBV19	NA	TGTGCCAGTAAGGCTAGCGGTTCCACAGATACGCAGTATTTT	CASKASGSTDTQYF
TRBD1	TRBJ2-7	TRBV6-1	NA	TGTGCCAGCAGTGAATACAGGGGCGAGCAGTACTTC	CASSEYRGEQYF
NA	TRBJ1-2	TRBV2	NA	TGTGCCAGCAGTGGTACAGGGCGAGGCTACACCTTC	CASSGTGRGYTF
NA	TRBJ2-4	TRBV6-5	once	TGTGCCAGCAGATCTCCTGCCAAAAACATTCAGTACTTC	CASRSPAKNIQYF
TRBD2	TRBJ2-5	TRBV7-2	NA	TGTGCCAGCAGCTCGGGACTAGCGGTAGAGACCCAGTACTTC	CASSSGLAVETQYF
TRBD1	TRBJ2-7	TRBV20-1	NA	TGCAGTGCTAGTGGGACAGGGGGGAAAGGCGACGAGCAGTACTTC	CSASGTGGKGDEQYF
NA	TRBJ2-2	TRBV28	NA	TGTGCCAGCAAAACCCCCGGGGGAACCGGGGAGCTGTTTTTT	CASKTPGGTGELFF
NA	TRBJ2-7	TRBV3-1/TRBV3-2	NA	TGTGCCAGCAGCCAAGACGATCTCGCGGGATTGGTCTACGAGCAGTACTTC	CASSQDDLAGLVYEQYF
NA	TRBJ1-1	TRBV5-1	NA	TGCGCCAGCAGCTTGGCCCAGGGGCGGACTGAAGCTTTCTTT	CASSLAQGRTEAFF
TRBD2	TRBJ2-3	TRBV11-3	NA	TGTGCCAGCAGGAGGACTAGCGGGCCGCAGTATTTT	CASRRTSGPQYF
NA	TRBJ2-6	TRBV19	NA	TGTGCCAGTAGTTTGGAGGGGGGGGCCCGACCTGGGGCCAACGTCCTGACTTTC	CASSLEGGARPGANVLTF
TRBD2	TRBJ2-3	TRBV28	NA	TGTGCCAGCAGCCACGCTATAGCGGGGCAGGCAGATACGCAGTATTTT	CASSHAIAGQADTQYF
TRBD2	TRBJ2-5	TRBV2	NA	TGTGCCAGCAGCACGGGACTAGCGGTACAAGAGACCCAGTACTTC	CASSTGLAVQETQYF
TRBD1	TRBJ1-1	TRBV5-1	NA	TGCGCCAGCTTTCCCTTCCCAGGGGGAGATACTGAAGCTTTCTTT	CASFPFPGGDTEAFF
TRBD2	TRBJ2-1	TRBV4-1	NA	TGCGCCAGCAGCCAACCTTTCTCCGGGACTAGCATTTACAATGAGCAGTTCTTC	CASSQPFSGTSIYNEQFF
TRBD1	TRBJ2-2	TRBV10-3	NA	TGTGCCACCGGACAGGGTTTCACCGGGGAGCTGTTTTTT	CATGQGFTGELFF
TRBD1	TRBJ2-7	TRBV5-8	NA	TGTGCCAGCAGCATCGGACAGGGTCCCTACGAGCAGTACTTC	CASSIGQGPYEQYF
NA	TRBJ1-1	TRBV18	NA	TGTGCCAGCTCACCACAGGGGGTCACGGGAAACACTGAAGCTTTCTTT	CASSPQGVTGNTEAFF
TRBD1	TRBJ1-5	TRBV5-1	NA	TGCGCCAGCAGCTTGACCGGGGACAGCCCAAATCAGCCCCAGCATTTT	CASSLTGDSPNQPQHF
TRBD2	TRBJ2-1	TRBV19	once	TGTGCCAGTAGTATAGGCACTAGCGGGGGGCGGGACAATGAGCAGTTCTTC	CASSIGTSGGRDNEQFF
TRBD2	TRBJ2-3	TRBV14	NA	TGTGCCAGCAGCCAAGAGGGACTAACTACGCAGTATTTT	CASSQEGLTTQYF
TRBD2	TRBJ2-7	TRBV7-3	NA	TGTGCCAGCAGCTTAGGAGGGGGGACTAGTCCTTACGAGCAGTACTTC	CASSLGGGTSPYEQYF
NA	TRBJ2-7	TRBV9	NA	TGTGCCAGCAGCGGGAGCGGAAGGGAGCAGTACTTC	CASSGSGREQYF
TRBD1	TRBJ2-7	TRBV29-1	NA	TGCAGCGTTGGGACAGGGGACGGCGAGCAGTACTTC	CSVGTGDGEQYF
NA	TRBJ2-2	TRBV5-1	NA	TGCGCCAGCAGCCCCGGGGTTACCGGGGAGCTGTTTTTT	CASSPGVTGELFF
TRBD1	TRBJ2-5	TRBV5-1	NA	TGCGCCAGCAGCTTCCAGGGGGCGCGTATGGAGACCCAGTACTTC	CASSFQGARMETQYF